These 29 T cell receptor beta chains were all obtained from the same sample, sequenced in a study of T cell repertoires in cytomegalovirus infection. The antigens of these receptors remain unknown. TCRdb analysed the reads with MiXCR anew, one entry per CDR3 protein. The sample has hundreds of thousands of distinct CDR3 sequences; 25% to 35% are singletons. The material was cultured PBMCs, obtained from culture after CMV antigen stimulation. The receptors originated from a human donor in good health (CMV status not recorded). Some clones in this sample may be carry-over from other donors' samples.

Only a few counts were recorded for this clonotype. This chain links TRBV10-3 with TRBJ2-1; D remains ambiguous. Trimming cost V 11 bases and J 4 bases, with 12 bases left between them. Germline V gene sequence: CDR1 ENHRY, CDR2 SYGVKD. This CDR3 contains 12 residues. CDR3 sequence (DNA): TGTGCCTCTAGGACGGGTTACAATGAGCAGTTCTTC. This sequence encodes CASRTGYNEQFF.

V is TRBV7-8 and J is TRBJ1-4; 7 nucleotides line up with TRBD1. The CDR3 has 16 residues. After removal of 4 bases from V and 4 bases from J, the junction contained 9 bases not matched to a gene. CDR1 SGHVS and CDR2 FQNEAQ come from the germline V gene. This CDR3 is CASSSATGTDNEKLFF. CDR3 in DNA: TGTGCCAGCAGCTCAGCCACCGGGACAGATAATGAAAAACTGTTTTTT.

This clonotype was recorded a few times. This chain uses TRBV6-1 with TRBJ2-1, with TRBD2 identical over 14 bases. The CDR3 has 18 residues. J lost 2 bases, V lost 2 bases, and 5 bases had no gene match. Germline V lookup: CDR1 MNHNS, CDR2 SASEGT. The CDR3 DNA is TGTGCCAGCAGTGAAATCACGGGACTAGCGGGAGCCTACAATGAGCAGTTCTTC. Translation: CASSEITGLAGAYNEQFF.

V usage is TRBV19 and J usage is TRBJ2-7; D unresolved. The CDR3 is 16 amino acids. V dropped 2 bases and J dropped 0 bases, with 14 bases sitting between them. Germline assignment: CDR1 LNHDA and CDR2 SQIVND (reference sequence). The CDR3 region has the DNA TGTGCCAGTAGTATATCGGACGGCGTCCTCTCCTACGAGCAGTACTTC. Translated, it gives CASSISDGVLSYEQYF.

The sample holds a few counts of this clonotype. This rearrangement joins TRBV7-9 to TRBJ2-1; 13 bases line up with TRBD2. This CDR3 is 15 amino acids long. V lost 5 bases to trimming and J lost 9 bases; unmatched junction nucleotides: 7. CDR1 and CDR2 from the germline V gene are SEHNR and FQNEAQ (reference sequence). The CDR3 reads CASSRLAGGRGEQFF. In nucleotides, the CDR3 is TGTGCCAGCAGCCGACTAGCGGGAGGACGGGGTGAGCAGTTCTTC.

The chain joins TRBV5-4 to TRBJ2-1; the match to TRBD2 covers 7 bases. This CDR3 has 16 residues. The trim removed 4 bases at V and 3 bases at J, leaving 10 bases unmatched. Per the germline V gene, CDR1 is SGHNT and CDR2 is YYREEE (reference sequence). In nucleotides, the CDR3 is TGTGCCAGCAGCGCCGCGGGGAGGGCCGGCTACAATGAGCAGTTCTTC. It translates to CASSAAGRAGYNEQFF.

The rearrangement joins TRBV30 to TRBJ1-2; D remains unclear. CDR1 is GTSNPN and CDR2 is SVGIG in the germline V gene (reference sequence). V was pared by 3 bases and J by 0 bases, with 20 bases between. This CDR3 has 17 residues. The CDR3 here is CAWSPPGRLITNYGYTF. The CDR3 coding sequence is TGTGCCTGGAGCCCCCCCGGACGGCTGATAACTAACTATGGCTACACCTTC.

This clonotype came up a few times. This sequence joins TRBV7-9 and TRBJ1-3; TRBD1 matches at 7 bases. The V segment lost 5 bases and the J segment 4 bases; nucleotides outside the gene matches: 8. The CDR3 is 15 amino acids. Germline V gene sequence: CDR1 SEHNR, CDR2 FQNEAQ (reference sequence). DNA of the CDR3: TGTGCCAGCAGCGCCCTGGGGACAGAAGGAAACACCATATATTTT. Protein sequence: CASSALGTEGNTIYF.

V and J are TRBV28 and TRBJ1-5, with D perhaps TRBD1 (5 bases). This CDR3 has 14 amino acids. CDR1 is MDHEN and CDR2 is SYDVKM in the germline V gene. V lost 7 bases and J 4 bases, leaving 14 bases between the germline ends. CDR3 protein: CASTKRGGNQPQHF. DNA of the CDR3: TGTGCCAGCACAAAGCGGGGGGGAAATCAGCCCCAGCATTTT.

This clonotype turned up a few times. The gene calls are TRBV7-8 and TRBJ2-7; tentatively, D is TRBD1 (5 bases). V lost 4 bases and J lost 3, with 13 bases in between. The CDR3 runs to 14 residues. The V gene's germline CDR1 is SGHVS and CDR2 FQNEAQ. The chain's CDR3 is CASSYGQGDYEQYF. The CDR3 coding sequence is TGTGCCAGCAGCTACGGACAAGGGGACTACGAGCAGTACTTC.

J is TRBJ1-1 and V is TRBV27; D gene uncertain. Germline V lookup: CDR1 MNHEY, CDR2 SMNVEV (reference sequence). V was clipped by 1 base and J by 4 bases, with 19 bases between them. This CDR3 spans 17 amino acids. As DNA, the CDR3 is TGTGCCAGCAGTTTATATCGGTCCGGCCAGGATTCCACTGAAGCTTTCTTT. Translation gives CASSLYRSGQDSTEAFF.

This clonotype was seen ten or more times. The chain joins TRBV7-6 to TRBJ2-1; 11 bases map to TRBD2. The germline gives CDR1 SGHVS, CDR2 FNYEAQ. The CDR3 extends over 14 amino acids. J was trimmed by 7 bases and V by 9 bases; bases with no gene match: 8. CDR3 DNA: TGTGCCAGTAAGGGACTAGCGGTGTGGAATGAGCAGTTCTTC. It yields the protein CASKGLAVWNEQFF.

V is TRBV9 and J is TRBJ2-3, with TRBD2 matching over 8 bases. Germline trimming cut 2 bases from V and 1 base from J; bases unmatched to any gene: 3. The CDR3 is 15 residues long. Germline values: CDR1 SGDLS, CDR2 YYNGEE. The CDR3 DNA follows: TGTGCCAGCAGCGTGGCGGGAGGAGGCACAGATACGCAGTATTTT. Translated: CASSVAGGGTDTQYF.

The rearrangement joins TRBV7-2 to TRBJ1-1; no clear D gene. The CDR3 sequence is 18 residues long. Germline V CDR1 and CDR2: SGHTA, FQGNSA. V dropped 2 bases and J dropped 2 bases, with 21 bases sitting between them. For the CDR3, the DNA is TGTGCCAGCAGCTTACCCTTTCAGGTCGGGAAGAGAAACACTGAAGCTTTCTTT. Its translation is CASSLPFQVGKRNTEAFF.

The chain couples TRBV10-3 to TRBJ2-3; 7 bases agree with TRBD1. The trim removed 6 bases at V and 2 bases at J, leaving 5 bases unmatched. The CDR3 length is 14 residues. Germline V gives CDR1 ENHRY, CDR2 SYGVKD. In nucleotides, the CDR3 is TGTGCCATCAGCACCGGGACAGCCACAGATACGCAGTATTTT. This sequence encodes CAISTGTATDTQYF.

This clonotype showed up just a few times. V and J are TRBV27 and TRBJ2-7; 9 bases match TRBD1. The CDR3 length is 14 residues. Germline V gene sequence: CDR1 MNHEY, CDR2 SMNVEV (reference sequence). Unmatched junction bases numbered 7, after V lost 7 bases and J lost 3 bases. CDR3 nucleotide sequence: TGTGCCAGCACCCCAAGGGGACAGGGCTACGAGCAGTACTTC. Translated: CASTPRGQGYEQYF.

This rearrangement joins TRBV10-2 to TRBJ2-1; 10 bases are shared with TRBD2. The CDR3 runs to 14 residues. Per germline, CDR1 WSHSY and CDR2 SAAADI. Trimming removed 6 bases from V and 5 bases from J; junction bases left unmatched: 4. CDR3: CASSKREGDNEQFF. CDR3 sequence (DNA): TGCGCCAGCAGCAAGCGGGAGGGTGACAATGAGCAGTTCTTC.

The chain links TRBV20-1 to TRBJ2-7, with D perhaps assigned TRBD1 or TRBD2 (5 bases each). Germline CDR1 and CDR2: DFQATT and SNEGSKA (reference sequence). The CDR3 length is 14 residues. The ends were cut back, 6 bases at V and 0 bases at J, with 15 bases in the middle. CDR3 loop: CSARPGRSSYEQYF. In nucleotides, the CDR3 is TGCAGTGCCAGGCCGGGACGGAGCTCCTACGAGCAGTACTTC.

The rearrangement uses TRBV7-9 and TRBJ2-1; D tentatively fits TRBD1 or TRBD2 (5 bases each). Trimming stripped 4 bases from V and 0 bases from J, with 10 bases between. Germline V lookup: CDR1 SEHNR, CDR2 FQNEAQ (reference sequence). The CDR3 is 15 residues long. The CDR3 DNA follows: TGTGCCAGCAGCTCTGACGGGGCCTCCTACAATGAGCAGTTCTTC. It is translated as CASSSDGASYNEQFF. The variable domain in full, completed from reference TRBV7-9 and TRBJ2-1, reads DTGVSQNPRHKITKRGQNVTFRCDPISEHNRLYWYRQTLGQGPEFLTYFQNEAQLEKSRLLSDRFSAERPKGSFSTLEIQRTEQGDSAMYLCASSSDGASYNEQFFGPGTRLTVL.

J is TRBJ1-2 and V is TRBV6-5; D is unclear. Germline loops: CDR1 MNHEY, CDR2 SVGAGI. The CDR3 is 16 amino acids. V was cut by 4 bases and J by 4 bases, with 19 bases left in between. The CDR3 region has the DNA TGTGCCAGCAGTTCGGAGGGATTAGGATTTGGCTATGGCTACACCTTC. Its translation is CASSSEGLGFGYGYTF.

This clonotype has at least ten counts. V is TRBV11-2 and J is TRBJ2-1; TRBD2 agrees at 12 bases. Trimming at V came to 5 bases and at J to 7 bases, leaving 9 bases not matched to a gene. The germline CDR1 and CDR2 sequences are SGHAT and FQNNGV. CDR3 length: 16 residues. The CDR3 sequence: CASSERLAGDQNEQFF. The CDR3 DNA sequence: TGTGCCAGCAGCGAGCGACTAGCGGGAGATCAGAATGAGCAGTTCTTC.

The V call is TRBV20-1, the J call TRBJ2-5; D is unclear. The V end was cut by 4 bases, the J end by 3 bases, with 18 bases between. From germline, CDR1 is DFQATT and CDR2 SNEGSKA (reference sequence). The CDR3 loop spans 15 amino acids. The CDR3 sequence: CSANALSTLKETQYF. CDR3 DNA sequence: TGCAGTGCTAACGCCCTCAGTACCCTCAAAGAGACCCAGTACTTC.

The rearrangement joins TRBV6-2 or TRBV6-3 to TRBJ2-1, with no clear D. Trimming stripped 4 bases from V and 6 bases from J, with 13 bases between. This CDR3 comprises 14 residues. From germline, CDR1 is MNHEY and CDR2 SVGEGT. As DNA, the CDR3 is TGTGCCAGCAGTTTCCGGGCCCACCTCAATGAGCAGTTCTTC. It translates to CASSFRAHLNEQFF.

V and J are TRBV4-3 and TRBJ1-2; the D gene is possibly TRBD1 (5 bases). Germline V CDR1 and CDR2: LGHNA, YSLEER. Trimming took off 1 base at V and 4 bases at J, with 10 bases between the two ends. CDR3 size: 14 residues. DNA of the CDR3: TGCGCCAGCAGCCAAGGTTCAGGGCCCTATGGCTACACCTTC. It codes for CASSQGSGPYGYTF.

This clonotype was seen a handful of times. The V call is TRBV19, the J call TRBJ1-1; D gene uncertain. Trimming took off 3 bases at V and 0 bases at J, with 8 bases between the two ends. CDR3 size: 14 residues. Germline lookup yields CDR1 LNHDA and CDR2 SQIVND (reference sequence). The CDR3 region is CASSMAQVNTEAFF. The CDR3 DNA is TGTGCCAGTAGTATGGCTCAAGTGAACACTGAAGCTTTCTTT.

The chain carries TRBV18 and TRBJ2-1; D is possibly TRBD2 (5 bases). Germline V gene data show CDR1 as KGHSH and CDR2 as LQKENI. This CDR3 is 13 amino acids long. The V end was cut by 1 base, the J end by 7 bases, with 8 bases between. The CDR3: CASSPRTENEQFF. CDR3 nucleotides: TGTGCCAGCTCACCACGGACTGAGAATGAGCAGTTCTTC.

This clonotype was seen a handful of times. The J gene is TRBJ2-5, the V gene TRBV7-9; 10 bases map to TRBD1. The ends lost 2 bases at V and 4 bases at J; junction bases unmatched: 4. There are 15 residues in the CDR3. Germline loops: CDR1 SEHNR, CDR2 FQNEAQ (reference sequence). The CDR3 DNA reads TGTGCCAGCAGCTTACCGGGACAGGGGTCAGAGACCCAGTACTTC. It is translated as CASSLPGQGSETQYF.

This clonotype was recorded at least ten times. V usage is TRBV7-8 and J usage is TRBJ2-7, with 8 bases that match TRBD1. The length of the CDR3 is 14 residues. Germline CDR1 reads SGHVS; CDR2 reads FQNEAQ. Trimming took 5 bases from V and 6 from J; bases not matched to a gene: 9. As DNA, the CDR3 is TGTGCCAGCAGCCCACGGACAGGGTGGGCCGAGCAGTACGTC. Its translation: CASSPRTGWAEQYV.

This clonotype came up many times. This chain joins TRBV28 and TRBJ1-1, with a weak D call TRBD1 (5 bases). The CDR3 sequence is 14 residues long. Germline lookup yields CDR1 MDHEN and CDR2 SYDVKM. Trimming took off 5 bases at V and 0 bases at J, with 10 bases between the two ends. CDR3 sequence reads: CASSPGTLNTEAFF. The CDR3 region has the DNA TGTGCCAGCAGTCCCGGGACTTTGAACACTGAAGCTTTCTTT. Looking up the rest from reference TRBV28 and TRBJ1-1 gives the full variable domain: DVKVTQSSRYLVKRTGEKVFLECVQDMDHENMFWYRQDPGLGLRLIYFSYDVKMKEKGDIPEGYSVSREKKERFSLILESASTNQTSMYLCASSPGTLNTEAFFGQGTRLTVV.